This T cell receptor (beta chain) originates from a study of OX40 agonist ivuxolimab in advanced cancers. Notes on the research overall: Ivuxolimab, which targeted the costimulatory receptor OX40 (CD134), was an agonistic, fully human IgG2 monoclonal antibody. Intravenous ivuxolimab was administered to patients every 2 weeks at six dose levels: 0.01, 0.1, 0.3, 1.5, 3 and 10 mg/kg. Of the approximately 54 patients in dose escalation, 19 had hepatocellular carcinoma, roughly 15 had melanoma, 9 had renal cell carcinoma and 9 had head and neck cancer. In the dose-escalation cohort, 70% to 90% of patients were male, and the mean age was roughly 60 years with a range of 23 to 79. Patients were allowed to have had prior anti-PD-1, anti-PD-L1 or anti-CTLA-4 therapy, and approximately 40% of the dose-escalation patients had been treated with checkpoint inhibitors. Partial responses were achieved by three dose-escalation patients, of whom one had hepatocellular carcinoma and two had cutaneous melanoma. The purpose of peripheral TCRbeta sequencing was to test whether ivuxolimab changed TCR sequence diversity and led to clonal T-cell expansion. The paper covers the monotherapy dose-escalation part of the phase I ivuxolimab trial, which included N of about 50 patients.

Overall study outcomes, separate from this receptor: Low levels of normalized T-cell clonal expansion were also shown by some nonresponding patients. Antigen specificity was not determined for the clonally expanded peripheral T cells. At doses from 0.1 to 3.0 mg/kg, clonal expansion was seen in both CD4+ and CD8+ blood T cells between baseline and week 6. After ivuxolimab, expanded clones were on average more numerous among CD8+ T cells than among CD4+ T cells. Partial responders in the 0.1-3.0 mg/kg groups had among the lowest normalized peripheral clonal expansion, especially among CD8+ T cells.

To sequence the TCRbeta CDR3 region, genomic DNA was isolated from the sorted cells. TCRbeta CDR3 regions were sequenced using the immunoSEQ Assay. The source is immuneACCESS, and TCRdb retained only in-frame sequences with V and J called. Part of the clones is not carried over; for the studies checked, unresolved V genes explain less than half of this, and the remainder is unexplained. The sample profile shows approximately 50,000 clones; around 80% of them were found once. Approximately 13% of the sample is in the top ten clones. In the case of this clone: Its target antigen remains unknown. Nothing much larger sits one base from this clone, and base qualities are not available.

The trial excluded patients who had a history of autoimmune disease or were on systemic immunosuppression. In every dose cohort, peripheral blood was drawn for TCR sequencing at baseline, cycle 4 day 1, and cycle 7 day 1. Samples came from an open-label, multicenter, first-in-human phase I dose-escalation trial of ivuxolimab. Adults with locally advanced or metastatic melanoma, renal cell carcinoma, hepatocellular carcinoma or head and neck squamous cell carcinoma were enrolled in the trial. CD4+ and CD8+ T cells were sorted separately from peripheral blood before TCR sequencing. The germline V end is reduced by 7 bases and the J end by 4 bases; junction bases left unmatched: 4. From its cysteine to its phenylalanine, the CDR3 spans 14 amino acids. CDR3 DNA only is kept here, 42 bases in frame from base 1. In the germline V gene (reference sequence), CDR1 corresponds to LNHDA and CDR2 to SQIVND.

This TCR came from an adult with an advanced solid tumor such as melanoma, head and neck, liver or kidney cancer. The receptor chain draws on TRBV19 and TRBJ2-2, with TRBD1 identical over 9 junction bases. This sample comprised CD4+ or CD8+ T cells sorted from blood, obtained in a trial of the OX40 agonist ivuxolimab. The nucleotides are TGTGCCAGTAACAGGGGGCAGTTCACCGGGGAGCTGTTTTTT. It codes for CASNRGQFTGELFF.